A single sample gave rise to the 8 T cell receptor beta chains below, sequenced in a study of blood T cells in healthy people across ages. A J-beta primer mix and a sample-barcoded 5' primer were used in a second PCR of roughly 6 to 11 cycles. MiXCR was run by TCRdb on the 5' RACE reads, yielding one entry per CDR3 protein. The sample shows roughly 680,000 distinct CDR3 sequences, over 40% of them seen only once. Material for sequencing was blood. The source of these receptors is a woman aged 80 or over in good health.

The V gene is TRBV20-1, the J gene TRBJ1-1, with D possibly matching TRBD1 (6 bases). The CDR3 totals 14 residues. CDR1 and CDR2 (germline): DFQATT, SNEGSKA (reference sequence). Between the trimmed V and J ends, which lost 5 bases and 6 bases, there was a span of 19 bases. CDR3 sequence reads: CSASPSRGTAEAFF. The CDR3 DNA reads as TGCAGTGCTTCCCCTTCCAGGGGTACCGCTGAAGCTTTCTTT.

This clonotype was detected many times. V and J are TRBV12-3 or TRBV12-4 and TRBJ1-1; the match to TRBD1 covers 9 bases. The CDR3 loop spans 14 amino acids. Trimming cost V 6 bases and J 3 bases; bases outside gene matches: 5. This chain's CDR3 is CASSPQGADTEAFF. CDR3 in DNA: TGTGCCAGCAGCCCACAGGGGGCTGACACTGAAGCTTTCTTT.

This clonotype was seen ten or more times. The rearrangement uses TRBV7-9 and TRBJ2-1; a possible D gene is TRBD2 (6 bases). The CDR3 has 12 residues. V lost 4 bases and J lost 8, with 9 bases in between. Germline V gene sequence: CDR1 SEHNR, CDR2 FQNEAQ (reference sequence). The CDR3 DNA sequence: TGTGCCAGCAGCTGGGACTGGGATGAGCAGTTCTTC. Translated: CASSWDWDEQFF.

The chain is built from TRBV30 and TRBJ2-6; D call uncertain. The CDR3 has 15 residues. CDR1 GTSNPN and CDR2 SVGIG come from the germline V gene (reference sequence). The V end lost 1 base, the J end lost 4 bases, and 11 bases lay between the germline ends. The CDR3, as DNA: TGTGCCTGGAGTGGTGCTTTGTTGGGGGCCAACGTCCTGACTTTC. It yields the protein CAWSGALLGANVLTF.

Comments on this clonotype: Given a much more abundant clone one base away, this may be a read error. The gene calls are TRBV5-1 and TRBJ2-7; D is perhaps TRBD2 (5 bases). This CDR3 is built from 16 residues. Germline V gene data show CDR1 as SGHRS and CDR2 as YFSETQ. The V gene lost 2 bases and the J gene lost 5 bases, with 20 bases spanning the gap. The DNA of the CDR3 is TGCGCCAGCAGCTTCCTTAGAGGGTCCCCTTTCGACGAGCAGTACTTC. It specifies CASSFLRGSPFDEQYF. Full variable domain (missing parts from reference TRBV5-1 and TRBJ2-7): KAGVTQTPRYLIKTRGQQVTLSCSPISGHRSVSWYQQTPGQGLQFLFEYFSETQRNKGNFPGRFSGRQFSNSRSEMNVSTLELGDSALYLCASSFLRGSPFDEQYFGPGTRLTVT.

This clonotype was seen ten or more times. The CDR3 sequence: CASSNRGGFADTQYF. As DNA, the CDR3 is TGTGCCAGCAGCAACAGAGGGGGATTTGCAGATACGCAGTATTTT. The rearrangement links TRBV28 to TRBJ2-3; tentative D call: TRBD1 (6 bases). Trimming removed 6 bases at V and 4 bases at J, with 17 bases between. Germline V lookup: CDR1 MDHEN, CDR2 SYDVKM. CDR3 length: 15 residues.

The chain is built from TRBV12-3 or TRBV12-4 and TRBJ2-4; 8 bases fit TRBD2. Germline trimming cut 6 bases from V and 0 bases from J; bases unmatched to any gene: 4. The CDR3 spans 15 residues. CDR3 loop: CASSISGVAKNIQYF. CDR3 in DNA: TGTGCCAGCAGCATTAGCGGGGTAGCCAAAAACATTCAGTACTTC.

In this sample, this clonotype turned up many times. The rearrangement joins TRBV5-5 to TRBJ2-7; D gene ambiguous. Trimming removed 3 bases at V and 3 bases at J, with 16 bases between. Germline V gene sequence: CDR1 SGHKS, CDR2 YYEKEE (reference sequence). The CDR3 is 15 amino acids. The CDR3 sequence is CASSSGPRGYYEQYF. The CDR3 region has the DNA TGTGCCAGCAGCTCTGGGCCGAGAGGTTACTACGAGCAGTACTTC. Full variable domain (rest looked up from reference TRBV5-5 and TRBJ2-7): DAGVTQSPTHLIKTRGQQVTLRCSPISGHKSVSWYQQVLGQGPQFIFQYYEKEERGRGNFPDRFSARQFPNYSSELNVNALLLGDSALYLCASSSGPRGYYEQYFGPGTRLTVT.